These 30 T cell receptor beta chains originate from one sample sequenced in a study of cytomegalovirus exposure and HLA in healthy donors. 60 Vbeta and 13 Jbeta primers were used in PCR. Assay used: immunoSEQ multiplex PCR; TCRdb lists only in-frame clones, some missing. The top ten clones hold approximately 2.3% of a sample with 150,000 or so clones, less than 80% of them seen once. Source material: PBMCs. These receptors were taken from a man younger than 45 in good health and CMV-seronegative.

The chain employs TRBV2 and TRBJ2-7, with TRBD2 matching over 7 bases. J gave up 0 bases and V 3 bases, and 5 bases lay outside the gene matches. The CDR3 spans 15 residues. The V gene's germline CDR1 is SNHLY and CDR2 FYNNEI. The CDR3 region has the DNA TGTGCCAGCAGTGATCCCGGGAGGAGCTCCTACGAGCAGTACTTC. Translated, it gives CASSDPGRSSYEQYF.

Only a few counts were recorded for this clone. The chain employs TRBV27 and TRBJ2-7; possibly TRBD1 for D (5 bases). The CDR3 totals 13 residues. CDR1 is MNHEY, CDR2 SMNVEV, per germline (reference sequence). V lost 2 bases and J lost 6, with 11 bases in between. CDR3 in amino acids: CASSLMQGSEQYF. As DNA, the CDR3 is TGTGCCAGCAGTTTAATGCAGGGATCCGAGCAGTACTTC.

V and J are TRBV29-1 and TRBJ1-5; TRBD1 matches at 8 bases. The CDR3 contains 13 residues. The V and J ends lost 6 bases and 5 bases, in that order; junction bases with no gene match: 6. Germline values: CDR1 SQVTM, CDR2 ANQGSEA. The CDR3 loop reads CSVAGGKHQPQHF. The DNA of the CDR3 is TGCAGCGTAGCAGGGGGCAAGCATCAGCCCCAGCATTTT.

V usage is TRBV5-1 and J usage is TRBJ1-1; D remains ambiguous. Trimming shortened V by 4 bases and J by 1 base, and 8 bases separated the two germline ends. Germline lookup yields CDR1 SGHRS and CDR2 YFSETQ. This CDR3 has 13 residues. CDR3 DNA: TGCGCCAGCAGCACCGACTGGAACACTGAAGCTTTCTTT. Its protein product is CASSTDWNTEAFF.

The chain carries TRBV14 and TRBJ1-1, with a possible D match to TRBD1 (5 bases). The CDR3 contains 13 residues. V lost 6 bases and J lost 8, with 16 bases in between. Germline V gene sequence: CDR1 SGHDN, CDR2 FVKESK. CDR3 nucleotides: TGTGCCAGCAGTGGGATGGGGCGCCCGGAAGCTTTCTTT. This encodes CASSGMGRPEAFF.

About this clone itself: Compared with germline, one end of the junction differs, possibly owing to a read error. The chain employs TRBV4-1 and TRBJ1-2, with 8 bases matching TRBD1. This CDR3 contains 15 residues. Germline V gene data show CDR1 as MGHRA and CDR2 as YSYEKL. CDR3 sequence reads: CASSQDAGGDYGYPF. Here the CDR3 DNA reads TGCGCCAGCAGCCAAGATGCAGGGGGCGACTATGGCTACCCCTTC.

This sequence joins TRBV7-9 and TRBJ2-2, with TRBD1 as a possible D gene (5 bases). The CDR3 spans 13 residues. Germline CDR1 and CDR2: SEHNR and FQNEAQ (reference sequence). The V and J ends lost 9 bases and 1 base respectively, with 9 bases between them. CDR3 amino acids: CARDDRNTGELFF. The CDR3 nucleotides read TGTGCCAGAGATGACAGGAACACCGGGGAGCTGTTTTTT.

The chain combines TRBV5-4 with TRBJ2-7; TRBD1 matches 9 bases. The ends lost 4 bases at V and 1 base at J; junction bases unmatched: 6. In germline, CDR1 is SGHNT, CDR2 YYREEE (reference sequence). This CDR3 spans 15 amino acids. In nucleotides, the CDR3 is TGTGCCAGCAGCCGGACCGGGACAGGGTCCTACGAGCAGTACTTC. Translating gives CASSRTGTGSYEQYF.

This chain connects TRBV19 to TRBJ1-5; D is ambiguous. Germline loops: CDR1 LNHDA, CDR2 SQIVND (reference sequence). Trimming left V 3 bases short and J 3 bases short, with 9 bases between. The CDR3 contains 14 residues. CDR3 region: CASSIQAYNQPQHF. The CDR3 DNA follows: TGTGCCAGTAGTATCCAGGCCTACAATCAGCCCCAGCATTTT. Drawing the rest from reference TRBV19 and TRBJ1-5, the complete variable domain is DGGITQSPKYLFRKEGQNVTLSCEQNLNHDAMYWYRQDPGQGLRLIYYSQIVNDFQKGDIAEGYSVSREKKESFPLTVTSAQKNPTAFYLCASSIQAYNQPQHFGDGTRLSIL.

The V call is TRBV5-1, the J call TRBJ2-1, with TRBD1 matching over 7 bases. Germline V CDR1 and CDR2: SGHRS, YFSETQ. V was clipped by 0 bases and J by 3 bases; unmatched bases: 3. The CDR3 extends over 15 amino acids. CDR3 sequence: CASSLGQGIYNEQFF. DNA of the CDR3: TGCGCCAGCAGCTTGGGACAGGGTATCTACAATGAGCAGTTCTTC.

The chain couples TRBV5-5 to TRBJ1-6; D remains ambiguous. This CDR3 has 15 residues. V dropped 6 bases and J dropped 5 bases, with 15 bases sitting between them. Per germline, CDR1 SGHKS and CDR2 YYEKEE (reference sequence). CDR3 protein: CASKLLGDDNSPLHF. CDR3 nucleotide sequence: TGTGCCAGCAAACTACTCGGAGACGATAATTCACCCCTCCACTTT.

In DNA, the CDR3 is TGTGCCAGCGGTCTAGCGGGGGGACTCACAGATACGCAGTATTTT. Translating it yields CASGLAGGLTDTQYF. This chain links TRBV7-6 with TRBJ2-3, with TRBD2 matching over 11 bases. Losses at the gene ends were 8 bases for V and 2 bases for J; bases not matched to a gene: 6. Germline lookup yields CDR1 SGHVS and CDR2 FNYEAQ. CDR3 length equals 15 residues.

This chain connects TRBV7-9 to TRBJ2-3; D might be TRBD1 (7 bases). The CDR3 consists of 15 residues. The ends were cut back, 5 bases at V and 0 bases at J, with 12 bases in the middle. Germline CDR1 SEHNR, CDR2 FQNEAQ (reference sequence). CDR3 coding DNA: TGTGCCAGCAGCGGAGGGGGCCTTAGCACAGATACGCAGTATTTT. Its protein product is CASSGGGLSTDTQYF.

The CDR3 bases are TGTGCCACCAGGAGTAACACTGAAGCTTTCTTT. Its protein product is CATRSNTEAFF. The chain recombines TRBV10-3 with TRBJ1-1; D uncertain. V lost 10 bases, J lost 2 bases, and 8 bases lay in between. The CDR3 totals 11 residues. Germline V gives CDR1 ENHRY, CDR2 SYGVKD.

The chain joins TRBV9 to TRBJ2-4; maybe TRBD2 (5 bases). The CDR3 covers 14 residues. With 0 bases removed from V and 8 bases from J, the gap between germline ends came to 12 bases. The V gene's germline CDR1 is SGDLS and CDR2 YYNGEE. This chain's CDR3 is CASSVAELGDIQYF. The DNA of the CDR3 is TGTGCCAGCAGCGTAGCGGAACTGGGAGACATTCAGTACTTC.

The chain employs TRBV7-2 and TRBJ2-2; D remains ambiguous. Trimming took 0 bases from V and 0 from J, leaving 8 bases between them. The CDR3 is 16 amino acids. Germline loops: CDR1 SGHTA, CDR2 FQGNSA. The CDR3 nucleotides are TGTGCCAGCAGCTTAGCTGAGAATACGAACACCGGGGAGCTGTTTTTT. It translates to CASSLAENTNTGELFF. The full variable domain, in which reference TRBV7-2 and TRBJ2-2 provide the parts outside the CDR3, is GAGVSQSPSNKVTEKGKDVELRCDPISGHTALYWYRQSLGQGLEFLIYFQGNSAPDKSGLPSDRFSAERTGGSVSTLTIQRTQQEDSAVYLCASSLAENTNTGELFFGEGSRLTVL.

Concerning this clone itself: One junction end disagrees with the germline gene, perhaps due to a read error. The rearrangement uses TRBV7-9 and TRBJ1-5; 9 bases match TRBD1. The CDR3 runs 15 residues. Per germline, CDR1 SEHNR and CDR2 FQNEAQ (reference sequence). This chain's CDR3 is CSSSSRTGGNQPQHF. Here the CDR3 DNA reads TGTTCCAGCAGCTCCAGGACAGGGGGCAATCAGCCCCAGCATTTT. The full variable domain, rest sourced from reference TRBV7-9 and TRBJ1-5, is DTGVSQNPRHKITKRGQNVTFRCDPISEHNRLYWYRQTLGQGPEFLTYFQNEAQLEKSRLLSDRFSAERPKGSFSTLEIQRTEQGDSAMYLCSSSSRTGGNQPQHFGDGTRLSIL.

This sequence joins TRBV28 and TRBJ2-3; 12 nucleotides agree with TRBD2. There are 19 residues in the CDR3. J was trimmed by 5 bases and V by 4 bases; bases with no gene match: 16. The germline CDR1 and CDR2 sequences are MDHEN and SYDVKM. CDR3 DNA sequence: TGTGCCAGCAGTTCCCTTACCATAACTAGCGGGGGGTGGAGAGATACGCAGTATTTT. Its translation: CASSSLTITSGGWRDTQYF.

This chain links TRBV5-1 with TRBJ2-2, with 7 positions matching TRBD1. Trimming took 5 bases from V and 0 from J; bases not matched to a gene: 4. Germline lookup yields CDR1 SGHRS and CDR2 YFSETQ. The CDR3 contains 15 residues. Written as DNA, the CDR3 is TGCGCCAGCAGTGGCAGGGGGACGAACACCGGGGAGCTGTTTTTT. Residues: CASSGRGTNTGELFF. The entire variable domain, with the rest obtained from reference TRBV5-1 and TRBJ2-2, is as follows: KAGVTQTPRYLIKTRGQQVTLSCSPISGHRSVSWYQQTPGQGLQFLFEYFSETQRNKGNFPGRFSGRQFSNSRSEMNVSTLELGDSALYLCASSGRGTNTGELFFGEGSRLTVL.

The V and J genes are TRBV5-1 and TRBJ1-4; maybe TRBD1 (6 bases). The CDR3 has 15 residues. Germline lookup yields CDR1 SGHRS and CDR2 YFSETQ. Trimming stripped 4 bases from V and 0 bases from J, with 10 bases between. The CDR3 protein is CASSTGTSTNEKLFF. CDR3 DNA: TGCGCCAGCAGCACCGGGACATCAACTAATGAAAAACTGTTTTTT. The variable domain in full, with the rest retrieved from reference TRBV5-1 and TRBJ1-4, is KAGVTQTPRYLIKTRGQQVTLSCSPISGHRSVSWYQQTPGQGLQFLFEYFSETQRNKGNFPGRFSGRQFSNSRSEMNVSTLELGDSALYLCASSTGTSTNEKLFFGSGTQLSVL.

The chain couples TRBV5-1 to TRBJ2-5; D call uncertain. With 6 bases removed from V and 5 bases from J, the gap between germline ends came to 5 bases. This CDR3 comprises 10 residues. CDR1 and CDR2 (germline): SGHRS, YFSETQ. This CDR3 reads CASIVETQYF. CDR3 bases: TGCGCCAGCATAGTTGAGACCCAGTACTTC.

The chain couples TRBV28 to TRBJ2-3; no reliable D call. The CDR3 spans 13 residues. V was shortened by 5 bases and J by 2 bases, with 8 bases between the two germline ends. The germline V gene has CDR1 MDHEN and CDR2 SYDVKM. DNA for the CDR3: TGTGCCAGCAGTCCTCCCCCCACAGATACGCAGTATTTT. This codes for CASSPPPTDTQYF.

The chain couples TRBV15 to TRBJ1-5; D gene unclear. The CDR3 is made up of 15 amino acids. The V end was cut by 0 bases, the J end by 5 bases, with 11 bases between. The germline CDR1 and CDR2 sequences are LNHNV and YYDKDF (reference sequence). The CDR3 sequence is CATSREGGRDQPQHF. Written as DNA, the CDR3 is TGTGCCACCAGCAGAGAGGGAGGGCGTGATCAGCCCCAGCATTTT.

Only a few counts were recorded for this clone. V is TRBV7-9 and J is TRBJ2-7; a possible D gene is TRBD1 (6 bases). The CDR3 extends over 14 amino acids. V shed 5 bases and J shed 2 bases, with 13 bases lying between them. CDR1 and CDR2 (germline): SEHNR, FQNEAQ (reference sequence). The CDR3 region has the DNA TGTGCCAGCAGCCCGGGACACCTTACCTACGAGCAGTACTTC. This sequence encodes CASSPGHLTYEQYF.

This clone was recorded only once. The chain combines TRBV7-8 with TRBJ1-5; the D gene is possibly TRBD1 (6 bases). The CDR3 is 14 residues long. The V and J ends lost 5 bases and 5 bases respectively, with 13 bases between them. Germline CDR1 and CDR2: SGHVS and FQNEAQ. This CDR3 is CASSVLQGHQPQHF. The CDR3 region has the DNA TGTGCCAGCAGCGTCCTACAGGGACATCAGCCCCAGCATTTT.

The J gene is TRBJ2-5, the V gene TRBV5-1; TRBD1 agrees at 9 bases. Germline V lookup: CDR1 SGHRS, CDR2 YFSETQ. This CDR3 has 15 amino acids. V was clipped by 0 bases and J by 1 base; unmatched bases: 1. The CDR3 is CASSLGDRAQETQYF. CDR3 coding DNA: TGCGCCAGCAGCTTGGGGGACAGGGCCCAAGAGACCCAGTACTTC.

This clone was counted between two and nine times. V usage is TRBV9 and J usage is TRBJ1-1, with unresolved D. Trimming shortened V by 0 bases and J by 2 bases, and 8 bases separated the two germline ends. This CDR3 contains 14 residues. Germline lookup yields CDR1 SGDLS and CDR2 YYNGEE. CDR3 sequence: CASSVAQKNTEAFF. The CDR3 nucleotides are TGTGCCAGCAGCGTAGCACAAAAAAACACTGAAGCTTTCTTT.

This chain connects TRBV28 to TRBJ1-5; no clear D gene. The V and J ends lost 8 bases and 2 bases respectively, with 10 bases between them. The germline V gene has CDR1 MDHEN and CDR2 SYDVKM. The CDR3 length is 13 residues. The CDR3 loop reads CASSRRGNQPQHF. In DNA form, the CDR3 reads TGTGCCAGCTCTAGGCGGGGCAATCAGCCCCAGCATTTT.

The chain combines TRBV6-5 with TRBJ2-6; D uncertain. The germline V and J ends were trimmed by 5 bases and 2 bases, with 10 bases remaining between them. The germline gives CDR1 MNHEY, CDR2 SVGAGI. The CDR3 covers 15 residues. CDR3 in DNA: TGTGCCAGCAGTCCTCACATTGCTGGGGCCAACGTCCTGACTTTC. This sequence encodes CASSPHIAGANVLTF.

Concerning this clone: The same CDR3 arises from other DNA sequences in this sample as well. V is TRBV19 and J is TRBJ2-7; 7 positions agree with TRBD1. Germline V gene lookup returns CDR1 LNHDA and CDR2 SQIVND (reference sequence). The CDR3 runs to 14 residues. V lost 1 base, J lost 3 bases, and 3 bases stayed unmatched. This CDR3 is CASSIGTGGYEQYF. DNA for the CDR3: TGTGCCAGTAGTATAGGGACAGGCGGCTACGAGCAGTACTTC.